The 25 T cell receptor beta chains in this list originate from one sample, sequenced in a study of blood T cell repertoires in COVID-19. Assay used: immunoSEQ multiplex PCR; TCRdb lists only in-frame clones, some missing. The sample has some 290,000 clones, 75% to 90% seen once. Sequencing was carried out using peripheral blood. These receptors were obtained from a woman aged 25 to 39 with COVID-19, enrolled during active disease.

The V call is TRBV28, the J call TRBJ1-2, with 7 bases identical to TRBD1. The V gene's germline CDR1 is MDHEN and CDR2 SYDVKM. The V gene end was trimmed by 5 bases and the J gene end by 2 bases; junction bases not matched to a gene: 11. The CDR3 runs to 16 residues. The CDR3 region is CASSLTTGPTNYGYTF. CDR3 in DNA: TGTGCCAGCAGTCTCACGACAGGGCCCACCAACTATGGCTACACCTTC.

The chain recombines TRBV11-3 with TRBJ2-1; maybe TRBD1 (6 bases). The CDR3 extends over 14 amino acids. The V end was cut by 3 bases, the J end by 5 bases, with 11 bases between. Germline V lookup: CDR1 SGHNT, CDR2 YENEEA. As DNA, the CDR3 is TGTGCCAGCAGCTTCGGGACAACCAACAATGAGCAGTTCTTC. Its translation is CASSFGTTNNEQFF. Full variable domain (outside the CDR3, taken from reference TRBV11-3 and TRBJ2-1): EAGVVQSPRYKIIEKKQPVAFWCNPISGHNTLYWYLQNLGQGPELLIRYENEEAVDDSQLPKDRFSAERLKGVDSTLKIQPAELGDSAVYLCASSFGTTNNEQFFGPGTRLTVL.

CDR3 nucleotide sequence: TGTGCCTGGATAAAGACAGGGGGAACCGGGGAGCTGTTTTTT. Encoded protein: CAWIKTGGTGELFF. The chain links TRBV30 to TRBJ2-2; 9 bases map to TRBD1. Trimming at V came to 4 bases and at J to 5 bases, leaving 5 bases not matched to a gene. This CDR3 spans 14 amino acids. Germline lookup yields CDR1 GTSNPN and CDR2 SVGIG (reference sequence).

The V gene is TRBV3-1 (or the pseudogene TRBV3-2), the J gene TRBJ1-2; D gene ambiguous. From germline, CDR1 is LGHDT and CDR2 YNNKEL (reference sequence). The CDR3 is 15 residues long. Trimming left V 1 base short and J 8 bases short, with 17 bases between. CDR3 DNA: TGTGCCAGCAGCCAAGGGTGGTCCGACTCTAGGGGCTACACCTTC. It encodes CASSQGWSDSRGYTF.

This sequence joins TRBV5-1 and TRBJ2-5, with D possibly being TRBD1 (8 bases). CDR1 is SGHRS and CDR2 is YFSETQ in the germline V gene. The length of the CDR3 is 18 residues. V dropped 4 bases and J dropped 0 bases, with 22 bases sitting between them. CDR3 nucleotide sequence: TGCGCCAGCAGCCGGGCAGTTCGGACAGGGAGGGACCAAGAGACCCAGTACTTC. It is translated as CASSRAVRTGRDQETQYF. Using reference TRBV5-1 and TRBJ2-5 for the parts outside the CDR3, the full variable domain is KAGVTQTPRYLIKTRGQQVTLSCSPISGHRSVSWYQQTPGQGLQFLFEYFSETQRNKGNFPGRFSGRQFSNSRSEMNVSTLELGDSALYLCASSRAVRTGRDQETQYFGPGTRLLVL.

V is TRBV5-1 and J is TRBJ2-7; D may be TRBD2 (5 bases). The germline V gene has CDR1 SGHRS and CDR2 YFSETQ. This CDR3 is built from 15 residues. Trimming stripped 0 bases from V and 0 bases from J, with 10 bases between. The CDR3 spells CASSLDSVSSYEQYF. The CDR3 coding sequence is TGCGCCAGCAGCTTGGATAGCGTTAGCTCCTACGAGCAGTACTTC.

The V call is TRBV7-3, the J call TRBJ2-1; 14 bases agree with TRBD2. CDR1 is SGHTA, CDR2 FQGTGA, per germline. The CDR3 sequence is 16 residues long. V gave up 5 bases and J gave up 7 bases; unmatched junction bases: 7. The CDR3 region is CASSQGLAGVGNEQFF. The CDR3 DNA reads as TGTGCCAGCAGCCAGGGACTAGCGGGAGTCGGTAATGAGCAGTTCTTC. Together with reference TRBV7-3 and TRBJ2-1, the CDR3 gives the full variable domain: GAGVSQTPSNKVTEKGKYVELRCDPISGHTALYWYRQSLGQGPEFLIYFQGTGAADDSGLPNDRFFAVRPEGSVSTLKIQRTERGDSAVYLCASSQGLAGVGNEQFFGPGTRLTVL.

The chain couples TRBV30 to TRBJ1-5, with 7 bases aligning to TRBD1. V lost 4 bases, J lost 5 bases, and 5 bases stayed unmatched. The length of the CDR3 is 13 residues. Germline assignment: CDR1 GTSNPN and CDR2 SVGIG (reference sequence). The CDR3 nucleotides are TGTGCCTGGACCCGACAGGGTGATCAGCCCCAGCATTTT. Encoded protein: CAWTRQGDQPQHF. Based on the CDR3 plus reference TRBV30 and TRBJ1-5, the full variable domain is SQTIHQWPATLVQPVGSPLSLECTVEGTSNPNLYWYRQAAGRGLQLLFYSVGIGQISSEVPQNLSASRPQDRQFILSSKKLLLSDSGFYLCAWTRQGDQPQHFGDGTRLSIL.

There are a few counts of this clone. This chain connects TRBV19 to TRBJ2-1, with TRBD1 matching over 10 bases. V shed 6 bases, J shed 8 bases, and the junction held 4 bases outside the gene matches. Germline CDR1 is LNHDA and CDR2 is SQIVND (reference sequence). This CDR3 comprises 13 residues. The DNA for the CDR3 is TGTGCCAGTAGGAGGGACAGGGGCTATGAGCAGTTCTTC. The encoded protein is CASRRDRGYEQFF.

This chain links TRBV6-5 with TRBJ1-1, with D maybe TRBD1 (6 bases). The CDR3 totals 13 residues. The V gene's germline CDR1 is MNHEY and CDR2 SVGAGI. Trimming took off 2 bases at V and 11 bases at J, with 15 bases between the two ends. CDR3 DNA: TGTGCCAGCAGTTACGCTCTAGGGGGAGATGCTTTCTTT. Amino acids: CASSYALGGDAFF.

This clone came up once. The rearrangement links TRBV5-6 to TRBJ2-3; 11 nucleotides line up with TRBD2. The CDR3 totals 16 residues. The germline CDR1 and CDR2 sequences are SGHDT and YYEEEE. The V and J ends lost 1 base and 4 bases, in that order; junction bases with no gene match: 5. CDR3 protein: CASSLRLAGGSDTQYF. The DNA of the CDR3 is TGTGCCAGCAGCTTGCGTCTAGCGGGAGGATCAGATACGCAGTATTTT.

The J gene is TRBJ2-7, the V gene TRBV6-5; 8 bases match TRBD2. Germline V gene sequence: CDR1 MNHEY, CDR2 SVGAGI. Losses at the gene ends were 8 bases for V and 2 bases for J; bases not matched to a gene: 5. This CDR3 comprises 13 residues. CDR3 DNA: TGTGCCAGCGGTCCGACTAGCGCCTACGAGCAGTACTTC. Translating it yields CASGPTSAYEQYF.

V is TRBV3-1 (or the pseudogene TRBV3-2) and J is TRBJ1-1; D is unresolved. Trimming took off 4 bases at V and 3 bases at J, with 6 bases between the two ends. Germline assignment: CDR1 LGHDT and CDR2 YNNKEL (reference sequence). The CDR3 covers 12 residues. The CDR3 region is CASSLTDTEAFF. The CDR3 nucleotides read TGTGCCAGCAGCCTTACGGACACTGAAGCTTTCTTT.

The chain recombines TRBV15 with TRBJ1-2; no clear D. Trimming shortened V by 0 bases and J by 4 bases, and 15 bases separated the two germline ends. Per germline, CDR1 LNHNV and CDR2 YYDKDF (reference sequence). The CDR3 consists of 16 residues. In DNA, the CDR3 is TGTGCCACCAGCAGAGATCGGGGTATATCGTCCTATGGCTACACCTTC. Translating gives CATSRDRGISSYGYTF.

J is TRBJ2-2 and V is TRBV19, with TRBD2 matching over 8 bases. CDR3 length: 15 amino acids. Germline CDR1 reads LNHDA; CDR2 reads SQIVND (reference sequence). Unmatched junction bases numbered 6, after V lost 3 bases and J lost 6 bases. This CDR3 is CASSIQAAGAGELFF. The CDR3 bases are TGTGCCAGTAGTATCCAAGCAGCGGGAGCCGGGGAGCTGTTTTTT.

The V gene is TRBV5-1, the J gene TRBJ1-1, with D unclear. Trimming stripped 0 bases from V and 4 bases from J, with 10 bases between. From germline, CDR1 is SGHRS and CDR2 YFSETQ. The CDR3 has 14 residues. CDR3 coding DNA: TGCGCCAGCAGCTTGGGGGCGGGTTTCACTGAAGCTTTCTTT. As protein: CASSLGAGFTEAFF.

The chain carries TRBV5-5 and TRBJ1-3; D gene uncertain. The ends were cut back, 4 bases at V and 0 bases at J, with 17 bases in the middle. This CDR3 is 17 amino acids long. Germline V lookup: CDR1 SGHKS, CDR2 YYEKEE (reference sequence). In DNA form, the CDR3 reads TGTGCCAGCAGCCGAGACGGTAGCACCAACTCTGGAAACACCATATATTTT. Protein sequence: CASSRDGSTNSGNTIYF.

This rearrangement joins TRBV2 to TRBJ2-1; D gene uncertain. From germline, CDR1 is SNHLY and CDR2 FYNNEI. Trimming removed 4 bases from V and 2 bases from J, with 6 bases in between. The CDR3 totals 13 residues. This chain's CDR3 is CASSAIAYNEQFF. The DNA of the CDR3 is TGTGCCAGCAGTGCTATCGCCTACAATGAGCAGTTCTTC.

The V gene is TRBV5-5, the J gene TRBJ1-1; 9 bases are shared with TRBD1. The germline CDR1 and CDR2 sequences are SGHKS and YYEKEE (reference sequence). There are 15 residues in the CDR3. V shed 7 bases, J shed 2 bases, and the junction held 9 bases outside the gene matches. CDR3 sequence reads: CASRLSTGGNTEAFF. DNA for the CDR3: TGTGCCAGCCGACTTTCGACAGGGGGTAACACTGAAGCTTTCTTT.

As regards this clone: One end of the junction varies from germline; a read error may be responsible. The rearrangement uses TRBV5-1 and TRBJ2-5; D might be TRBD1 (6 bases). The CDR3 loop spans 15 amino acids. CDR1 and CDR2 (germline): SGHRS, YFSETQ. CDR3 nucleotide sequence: TGCGCCAGCAGATTGGCCGGGGACATGGGGGAGACCCAGTACTTC. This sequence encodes CASRLAGDMGETQYF.

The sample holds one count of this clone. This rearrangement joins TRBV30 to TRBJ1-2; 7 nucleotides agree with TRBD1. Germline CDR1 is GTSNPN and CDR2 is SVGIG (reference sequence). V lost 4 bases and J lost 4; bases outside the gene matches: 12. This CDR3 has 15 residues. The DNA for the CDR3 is TGTGCCTGGAAACTTCAACAGGGGATTGGCTATGGCTACACCTTC. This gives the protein CAWKLQQGIGYGYTF.

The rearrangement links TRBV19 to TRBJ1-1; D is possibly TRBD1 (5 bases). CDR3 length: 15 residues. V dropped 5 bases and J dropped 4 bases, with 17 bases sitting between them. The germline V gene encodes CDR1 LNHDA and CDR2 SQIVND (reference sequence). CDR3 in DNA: TGTGCCAGTAGTCTACCTTTAGGGGCTCCCACTGAAGCTTTCTTT. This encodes CASSLPLGAPTEAFF.

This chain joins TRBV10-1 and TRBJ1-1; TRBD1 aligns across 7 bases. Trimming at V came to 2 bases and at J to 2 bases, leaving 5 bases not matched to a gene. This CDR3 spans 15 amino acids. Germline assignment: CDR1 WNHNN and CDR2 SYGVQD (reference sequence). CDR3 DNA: TGCGCCAGCAGTGAGACTAGAGGGGGCAACACTGAAGCTTTCTTT. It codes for CASSETRGGNTEAFF.

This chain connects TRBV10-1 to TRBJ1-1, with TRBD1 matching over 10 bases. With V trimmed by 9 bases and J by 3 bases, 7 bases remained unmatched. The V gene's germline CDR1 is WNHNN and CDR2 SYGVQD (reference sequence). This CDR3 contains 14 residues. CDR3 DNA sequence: TGCGCCAGGGGGGGGACAGGGGAGGACACTGAAGCTTTCTTT. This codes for CARGGTGEDTEAFF.

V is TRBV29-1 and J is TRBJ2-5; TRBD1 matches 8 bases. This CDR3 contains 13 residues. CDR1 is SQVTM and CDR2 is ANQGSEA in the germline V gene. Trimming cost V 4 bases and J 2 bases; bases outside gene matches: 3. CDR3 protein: CSVVRQGQETQYF. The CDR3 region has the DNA TGCAGCGTTGTCCGACAGGGGCAAGAGACCCAGTACTTC.